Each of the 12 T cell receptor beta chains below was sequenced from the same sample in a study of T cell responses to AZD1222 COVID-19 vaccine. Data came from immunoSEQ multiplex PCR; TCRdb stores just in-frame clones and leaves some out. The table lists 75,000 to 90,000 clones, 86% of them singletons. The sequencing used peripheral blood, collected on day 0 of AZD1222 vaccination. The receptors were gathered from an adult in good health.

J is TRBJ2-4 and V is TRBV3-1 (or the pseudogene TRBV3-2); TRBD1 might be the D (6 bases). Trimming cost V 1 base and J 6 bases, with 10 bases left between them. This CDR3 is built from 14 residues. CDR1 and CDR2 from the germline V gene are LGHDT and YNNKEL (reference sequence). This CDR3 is CASSQAGGPNIQYF. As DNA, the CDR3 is TGTGCCAGCAGCCAAGCTGGGGGCCCAAACATTCAGTACTTC.

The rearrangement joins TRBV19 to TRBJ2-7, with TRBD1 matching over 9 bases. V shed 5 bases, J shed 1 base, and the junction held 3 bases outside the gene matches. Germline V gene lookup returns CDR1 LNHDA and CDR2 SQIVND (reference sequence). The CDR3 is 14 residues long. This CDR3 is CASSRDRESYEQYF. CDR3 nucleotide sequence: TGTGCCAGTAGTCGGGACAGGGAATCCTACGAGCAGTACTTC.

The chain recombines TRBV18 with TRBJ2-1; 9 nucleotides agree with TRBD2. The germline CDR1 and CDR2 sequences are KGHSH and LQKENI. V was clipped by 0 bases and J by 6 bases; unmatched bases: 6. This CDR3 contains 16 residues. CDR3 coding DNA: TGTGCCAGCTCACCACCTAGCGGGAGAACCATCAATGAGCAGTTCTTC. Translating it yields CASSPPSGRTINEQFF.

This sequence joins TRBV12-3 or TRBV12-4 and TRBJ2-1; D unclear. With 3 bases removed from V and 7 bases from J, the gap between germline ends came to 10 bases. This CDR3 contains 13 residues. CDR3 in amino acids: CASSFDPKNEQFF. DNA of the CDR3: TGTGCCAGCAGTTTTGACCCTAAAAATGAGCAGTTCTTC.

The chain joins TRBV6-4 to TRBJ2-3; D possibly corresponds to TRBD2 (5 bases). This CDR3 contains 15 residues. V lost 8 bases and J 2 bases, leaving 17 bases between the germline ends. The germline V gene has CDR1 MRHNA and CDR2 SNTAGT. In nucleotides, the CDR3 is TGTGCCAGCTTCTTAGCGTACACTCACACAGATACGCAGTATTTT. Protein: CASFLAYTHTDTQYF.

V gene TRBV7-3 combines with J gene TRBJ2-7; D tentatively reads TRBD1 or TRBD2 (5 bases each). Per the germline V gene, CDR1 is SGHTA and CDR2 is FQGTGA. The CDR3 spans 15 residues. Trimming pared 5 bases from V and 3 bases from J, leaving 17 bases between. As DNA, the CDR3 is TGTGCCAGCAGCCCAAACTCCGGGGCAATCTACGAGCAGTACTTC. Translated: CASSPNSGAIYEQYF.

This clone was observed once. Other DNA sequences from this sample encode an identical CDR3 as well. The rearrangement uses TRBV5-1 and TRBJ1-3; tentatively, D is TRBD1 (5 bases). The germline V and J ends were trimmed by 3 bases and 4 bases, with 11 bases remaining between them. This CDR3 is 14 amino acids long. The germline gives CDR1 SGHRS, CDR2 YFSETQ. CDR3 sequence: CASSSRGSGNTIYF. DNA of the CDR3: TGCGCCAGCAGCTCTCGGGGCTCGGGAAACACCATATATTTT.

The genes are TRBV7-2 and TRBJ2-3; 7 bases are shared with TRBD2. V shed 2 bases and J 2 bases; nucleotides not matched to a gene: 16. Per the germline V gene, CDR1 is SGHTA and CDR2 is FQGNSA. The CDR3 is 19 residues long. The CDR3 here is CASSLKSWSGRGDTDTQYF. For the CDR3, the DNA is TGTGCCAGCAGCTTAAAATCATGGTCTGGGAGGGGCGACACAGATACGCAGTATTTT. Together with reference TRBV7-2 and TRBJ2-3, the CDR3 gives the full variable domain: GAGVSQSPSNKVTEKGKDVELRCDPISGHTALYWYRQSLGQGLEFLIYFQGNSAPDKSGLPSDRFSAERTGGSVSTLTIQRTQQEDSAVYLCASSLKSWSGRGDTDTQYFGPGTRLTVL.

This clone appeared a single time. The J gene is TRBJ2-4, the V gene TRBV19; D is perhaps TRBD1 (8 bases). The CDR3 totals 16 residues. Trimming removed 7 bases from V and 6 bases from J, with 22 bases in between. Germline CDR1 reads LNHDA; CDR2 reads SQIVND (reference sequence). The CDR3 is CASTPGEGRGPNIQYF. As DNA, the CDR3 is TGTGCCAGTACCCCGGGGGAGGGCAGGGGGCCAAACATTCAGTACTTC.

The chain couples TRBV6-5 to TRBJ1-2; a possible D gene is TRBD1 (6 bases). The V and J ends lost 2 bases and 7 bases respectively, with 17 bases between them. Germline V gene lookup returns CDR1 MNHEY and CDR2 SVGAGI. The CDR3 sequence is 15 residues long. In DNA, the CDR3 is TGTGCCAGCAGTTACAGATTAGGACAGTCCTCTGGCTACACCTTC. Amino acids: CASSYRLGQSSGYTF.

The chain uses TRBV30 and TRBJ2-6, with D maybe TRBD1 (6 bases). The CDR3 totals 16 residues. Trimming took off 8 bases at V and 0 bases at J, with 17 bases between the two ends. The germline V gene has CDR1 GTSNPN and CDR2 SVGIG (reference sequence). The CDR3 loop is CAGTSQGLSGANVLTF. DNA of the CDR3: TGTGCCGGGACAAGCCAAGGGCTCTCTGGGGCCAACGTCCTGACTTTC.

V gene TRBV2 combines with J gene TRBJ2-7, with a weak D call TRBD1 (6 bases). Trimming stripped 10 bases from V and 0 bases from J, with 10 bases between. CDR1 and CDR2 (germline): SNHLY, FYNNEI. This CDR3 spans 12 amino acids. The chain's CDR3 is CATETGSYEQYF. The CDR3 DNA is TGTGCCACCGAGACAGGCTCCTACGAGCAGTACTTC.